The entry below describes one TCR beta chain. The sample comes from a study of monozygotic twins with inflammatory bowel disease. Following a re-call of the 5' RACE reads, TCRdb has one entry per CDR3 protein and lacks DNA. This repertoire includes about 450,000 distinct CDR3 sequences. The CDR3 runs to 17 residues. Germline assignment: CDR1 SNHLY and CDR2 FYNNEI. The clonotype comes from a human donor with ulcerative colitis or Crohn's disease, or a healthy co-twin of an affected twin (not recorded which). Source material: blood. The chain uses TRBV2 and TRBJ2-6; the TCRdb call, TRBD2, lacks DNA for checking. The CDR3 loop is CASSGGPDDSGANVLTF.